Listed below are T cell receptor beta chains from one sample, sequenced in a study of T cells in localized non-small cell lung cancer. Method: immunoSEQ multiplex PCR; TCRdb's copy keeps in-frame clones and lacks some. The table records tens of thousands of clones, approximately 80% of them present only once. Here the sequenced sample was peripheral blood, taken before any cancer treatment. Source of these receptors: a female donor over 55 with stage I lung adenocarcinoma. Each CDR3 is given with its conserved first and last residue. D genes are given only for firm matches. Where a row states a size, it is once, few, many or the class of an expanded clone; other rows omit it.

J gene	V gene	CDR3 length	D gene	clone size	CDR3 protein	CDR3 DNA
TRBJ2-1	TRBV7-3	15	TRBD2	once	CASSLAGGPYNEQFF	TGTGCCAGCAGCTTAGCGGGGGGCCCCTACAATGAGCAGTTCTTC
TRBJ1-1	TRBV13	15	-	-	CASSLSEGGNTEAFF	TGTGCCAGCAGCTTAAGTGAAGGGGGGAACACTGAAGCTTTCTTT
TRBJ2-3	TRBV7-3	15	TRBD1	-	CASSSMGQGADTQYF	TGTGCCAGCAGCTCAATGGGACAGGGGGCAGATACGCAGTATTTT
TRBJ1-4	TRBV5-6	15	-	-	CASSLGAGTNEKLFF	TGTGCCAGCAGCCTGGGGGCCGGCACTAATGAAAAACTGTTTTTT
TRBJ1-5	TRBV6-5	13	-	once	CAGRQKLNQPQHF	TGTGCCGGTAGACAGAAACTAAATCAGCCCCAGCATTTT
TRBJ2-5	TRBV10-1	13	-	-	CASSDERRETQYF	TGCGCCAGCAGTGACGAGAGGCGGGAGACCCAGTACTTC
TRBJ2-3	TRBV4-3	19	TRBD1	few	CASSRVVTSGQGATDTQYF	TGCGCCAGCAGCCGTGTGGTCACCTCAGGACAGGGGGCTACAGATACGCAGTATTTT
TRBJ2-7	TRBV15	12	-	-	CATSRSDYEQYF	TGTGCCACCAGCCGGTCGGATTACGAGCAGTACTTC
TRBJ2-1	TRBV28	11	-	-	CASGLYNEQFF	TGTGCCAGCGGACTCTACAATGAGCAGTTCTTC
TRBJ1-1	TRBV5-1	14	-	few	CASSLGRLNTEAFF	TGCGCCAGCAGCTTAGGACGGCTGAACACTGAAGCTTTCTTT
TRBJ1-2	TRBV5-4	15	-	-	CASSLIDISNYGYTF	TGTGCCAGCAGCTTGATTGACATCTCCAACTATGGCTACACCTTC
TRBJ1-1	TRBV7-8	13	-	-	CASSSGVNTEAFF	TGTGCCAGCAGCTCCGGCGTGAACACTGAAGCTTTCTTT
TRBJ2-2	TRBV19	19	TRBD1	few	CASTSHGTGRLFGAGELFF	TGTGCCAGTACCTCCCACGGGACAGGACGACTATTTGGGGCCGGGGAGCTGTTTTTT
TRBJ1-3	TRBV11-2	13	-	-	CASSPNSGNTIYF	TGTGCCAGCTCGCCGAACTCTGGAAACACCATATATTTT
TRBJ2-2	TRBV7-3	14	-	-	CASSQSRVTGELFF	TGTGCCAGCAGCCAATCCCGGGTCACCGGGGAGCTGTTTTTT
TRBJ1-5	TRBV28	16	TRBD1	few	CASSRWGQGSNQPQHF	TGTGCCAGCAGCCGTTGGGGACAGGGTTCGAATCAGCCCCAGCATTTT
TRBJ1-5	TRBV4-3	15	TRBD1	-	CASSQGLRQGQPQHF	TGCGCCAGCAGCCAAGGTCTTCGACAGGGACAGCCCCAGCATTTT
TRBJ2-2	TRBV11-2	15	-	-	CASSPNRGPAGELFF	TGTGCCAGCAGCCCGAATCGCGGGCCCGCCGGGGAGCTGTTTTTT
TRBJ2-7	TRBV2	14	-	once	CASSEGGGGYEQYF	TGTGCCAGCAGTGAAGGGGGTGGTGGATACGAGCAGTACTTC
TRBJ2-2	TRBV30	14	-	once	CAWSHLPGAGELFF	TGTGCCTGGAGTCACCTGCCGGGTGCCGGGGAGCTGTTTTTT